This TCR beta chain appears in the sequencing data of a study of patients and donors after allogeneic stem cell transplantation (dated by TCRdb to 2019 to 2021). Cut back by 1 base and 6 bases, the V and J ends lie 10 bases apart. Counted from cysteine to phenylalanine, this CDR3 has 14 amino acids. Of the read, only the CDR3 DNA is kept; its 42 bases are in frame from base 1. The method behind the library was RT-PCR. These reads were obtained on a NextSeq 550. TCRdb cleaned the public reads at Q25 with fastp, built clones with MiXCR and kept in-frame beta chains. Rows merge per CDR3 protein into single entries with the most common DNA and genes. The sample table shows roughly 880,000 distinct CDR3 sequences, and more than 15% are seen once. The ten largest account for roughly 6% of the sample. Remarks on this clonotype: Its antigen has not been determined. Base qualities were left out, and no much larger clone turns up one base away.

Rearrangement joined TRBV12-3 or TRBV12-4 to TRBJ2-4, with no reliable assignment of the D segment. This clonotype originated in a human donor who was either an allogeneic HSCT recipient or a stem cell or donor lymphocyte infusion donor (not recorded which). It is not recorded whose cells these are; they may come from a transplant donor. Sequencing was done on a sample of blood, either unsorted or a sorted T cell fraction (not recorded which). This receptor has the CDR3 CASSLGLPRNIQYF. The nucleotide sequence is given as TGTGCCAGCAGTTTAGGGCTACCAAGAAACATTCAGTACTTC.